The 7 T cell receptor beta chains in this list originate from one sample, sequenced in a study of identical twins. TCRdb used MiXCR to reprocess the 5' RACE reads, holding one entry per CDR3 protein. Among more than 1.5 million distinct CDR3 sequences listed, roughly a third were seen once. The sample comprised cord blood. The receptors were gathered from a newborn girl in good health.

The chain joins TRBV28 to TRBJ2-7, with D perhaps TRBD2 (6 bases). The CDR3 covers 14 residues. V lost 8 bases to trimming and J lost 0 bases, with 14 bases between them. Germline values: CDR1 MDHEN, CDR2 SYDVKM. CDR3 protein: CASREPDASYEQYF. In nucleotides, the CDR3 is TGTGCCAGCCGGGAGCCAGATGCCTCCTACGAGCAGTACTTC. The complete variable domain, with remaining parts taken from reference TRBV28 and TRBJ2-7, reads DVKVTQSSRYLVKRTGEKVFLECVQDMDHENMFWYRQDPGLGLRLIYFSYDVKMKEKGDIPEGYSVSREKKERFSLILESASTNQTSMYLCASREPDASYEQYFGPGTRLTVT.

The genes are TRBV6-6 and TRBJ2-7, with 7 bases matching TRBD2. Germline trimming cut 5 bases from V and 5 bases from J; bases unmatched to any gene: 6. The CDR3 runs to 13 residues. Per germline, CDR1 MNHNY and CDR2 SVGAGI (reference sequence). CDR3 bases: TGTGCCAGCAGTCCACTGGGGACTAACGAGCAGTACTTC. This sequence encodes CASSPLGTNEQYF.

This chain connects TRBV7-2 to TRBJ1-6, with D unclear. This CDR3 contains 15 residues. CDR1 is SGHTA, CDR2 FQGNSA, per germline. V gave up 5 bases and J gave up 7 bases, with 15 bases separating them. In DNA, the CDR3 is TGTGCCAGCAGCCCTCCTCTGGGCAGGAATTCACCCCTCCACTTT. It specifies CASSPPLGRNSPLHF.

This clonotype was seen a few times. The V call is TRBV2, the J call TRBJ2-1; 9 bases agree with TRBD1. Trimming took 4 bases from V and 5 from J; bases not matched to a gene: 6. This CDR3 comprises 15 residues. Germline V gene sequence: CDR1 SNHLY, CDR2 FYNNEI. The CDR3 nucleotides read TGTGCCAGCAGTGTTTGGGACAGGGTTGACAATGAGCAGTTCTTC. This gives the protein CASSVWDRVDNEQFF. Complete variable domain (other parts from reference TRBV2 and TRBJ2-1): EPEVTQTPSHQVTQMGQEVILRCVPISNHLYFYWYRQILGQKVEFLVSFYNNEISEKSEIFDDQFSVERPDGSNFTLKIRSTKLEDSAMYFCASSVWDRVDNEQFFGPGTRLTVL.

The chain couples TRBV20-1 to TRBJ1-5; D is uncertain. Germline CDR1 reads DFQATT; CDR2 reads SNEGSKA (reference sequence). The V and J ends lost 5 bases and 0 bases respectively, with 14 bases between them. The CDR3 contains 15 residues. CDR3 bases: TGCAGTGCTCCCTCCAAGGGAGGTAGCAATCAGCCCCAGCATTTT. It encodes CSAPSKGGSNQPQHF.

In regard to this clonotype: At one of its ends the junction is not consistent with the germline gene, which may arise from a read error. The V gene is TRBV7-2, the J gene TRBJ2-3; maybe TRBD2 (6 bases). Germline V gene data show CDR1 as SGHTA and CDR2 as FQGNSA. The length of the CDR3 is 15 residues. CDR3 residues: CASSFKGGGTGTQYF. The DNA of the CDR3 is TGTGCCAGCAGCTTTAAGGGAGGAGGCACAGGTACGCAGTATTTT. Variable domain in full (rest from reference TRBV7-2 and TRBJ2-3): GAGVSQSPSNKVTEKGKDVELRCDPISGHTALYWYRQSLGQGLEFLIYFQGNSAPDKSGLPSDRFSAERTGGSVSTLTIQRTQQEDSAVYLCASSFKGGGTGTQYFGPGTRLTVL.

The V call is TRBV20-1, the J call TRBJ1-1, with 7 bases matching TRBD1. The CDR3 sequence is 15 residues long. Losses at the gene ends were 1 base for V and 0 bases for J; bases not matched to a gene: 5. The germline gives CDR1 DFQATT, CDR2 SNEGSKA (reference sequence). CDR3 DNA sequence: TGCAGTGCTAGAGGGGGGACAGTTCTGAACACTGAAGCTTTCTTT. Translated, it gives CSARGGTVLNTEAFF.